These T cell receptor beta chains were read from a single sample in a study of T cells in Graves' hyperthyroidism and ophthalmopathy. Via MiXCR, TCRdb re-called the multiplex PCR reads, giving one row per CDR3 protein. The sample lists approximately 690,000 distinct CDR3 sequences, roughly 15% occurring once. Sequenced input: blood. All receptors come from a woman in her fifties or sixties with Graves' ophthalmopathy. Both conserved end residues are part of each CDR3. A D gene is named only where the DNA matches it firmly. The size entry is marked missing in some rows and otherwise reads once, few, many or a size class.

CDR3aa: CATSGRDRITDTQYF
CDR3nt: TGTGCCACCAGTGGCCGGGACAGGATTACAGATACGCAGTATTTT
j_gene: TRBJ2-3
v_gene: TRBV24-1
abundance: few
d_gene: TRBD1

CDR3aa: CASSPETGAFKQYF
CDR3nt: TGTGCCAGCTCACCAGAGACCGGGGCCTTCAAGCAGTACTTC
j_gene: TRBJ2-7
v_gene: TRBV18
abundance: many
d_gene: .

CDR3aa: CASSGAVYYGYTF
CDR3nt: TGTGCCAGCAGTGGCGCAGTCTACTATGGCTACACCTTC
j_gene: TRBJ1-2
v_gene: TRBV2
abundance: many
d_gene: .

CDR3aa: CASSPHVNQPQHF
CDR3nt: TGTGCCAGCAGCCCACACGTAAATCAGCCCCAGCATTTT
j_gene: TRBJ1-5
v_gene: TRBV7-2
abundance: .
d_gene: .

CDR3aa: CASSLASSLEQYF
CDR3nt: TGTGCCAGCAGTCTAGCGTCCTCCCTCGAGCAGTACTTC
j_gene: TRBJ2-7
v_gene: TRBV12-3/TRBV12-4
abundance: many
d_gene: .

CDR3aa: CASSQDRASTEQYF
CDR3nt: TGTGCCAGCAGCCAAGACAGGGCCTCTACCGAGCAGTACTTC
j_gene: TRBJ2-7
v_gene: TRBV3-1
abundance: .
d_gene: .

CDR3aa: CASSLGRVSEAFF
CDR3nt: TGTGCCAGCAGCTTAGGGAGGGTTTCTGAAGCTTTCTTT
j_gene: TRBJ1-1
v_gene: TRBV7-2
abundance: .
d_gene: .

CDR3aa: CASSSTNSYTGELFF
CDR3nt: TGTGCCAGCAGCTCGACTAACTCGTACACCGGGGAGCTGTTTTTT
j_gene: TRBJ2-2
v_gene: TRBV7-3
abundance: many
d_gene: .

CDR3aa: CASSYTTGTGSLTDTQYF
CDR3nt: TGTGCCAGCAGTTACACAACCGGGACAGGGAGCCTCACAGATACGCAGTATTTT
j_gene: TRBJ2-3
v_gene: TRBV6-2/TRBV6-3
abundance: few
d_gene: TRBD1

CDR3aa: CASRLGTGVFRPQHF
CDR3nt: TGTGCCAGCAGGCTAGGGACAGGGGTTTTTCGGCCCCAGCATTTT
j_gene: TRBJ1-5
v_gene: TRBV12-3/TRBV12-4
abundance: many
d_gene: TRBD1

CDR3aa: CSAAVGLAGVADGGNEQFF
CDR3nt: TGCAGCGCTGCTGTTGGACTAGCGGGAGTGGCCGACGGTGGCAATGAGCAGTTCTTC
j_gene: TRBJ2-1
v_gene: TRBV29-1
abundance: .
d_gene: TRBD2

CDR3aa: CASSLAGARVNTEAFF
CDR3nt: TGTGCCAGCAGCTTAGCTGGGGCCCGAGTGAACACTGAAGCTTTCTTT
j_gene: TRBJ1-1
v_gene: TRBV7-8
abundance: many
d_gene: .

CDR3aa: CASSIKGGMNTEAFF
CDR3nt: TGTGCCAGTAGTATCAAAGGGGGGATGAACACTGAAGCTTTCTTT
j_gene: TRBJ1-1
v_gene: TRBV19
abundance: few
d_gene: .

CDR3aa: CSARDTGGADTQYF
CDR3nt: TGCAGTGCTAGAGACACAGGGGGGGCAGATACGCAGTATTTT
j_gene: TRBJ2-3
v_gene: TRBV20-1
abundance: .
d_gene: .